This T cell receptor (beta chain) was captured in a study of CD8+ T cells in alopecia areata. In the study overall: Those treated were given oral tofacitinib at 5 to 10 mg twice daily. Overall study findings and caveats: Relative to normal scalp, lesional scalp, especially alopecia totalis/universalis, showed higher clonality. Numerous clones, expanded in lesions, remained in scalp and blood during tofacitinib.

RNA was isolated and reverse transcribed to cDNA, the sequencing template. Using immunoSEQ multiplex PCR, the repertoire was profiled, and TCRdb retains in-frame clones only, with some absent. The sample contains under 200,000 clones, roughly 65% of which appear only once. This clone has just a few counts. As yet, its antigen is unknown. The CDR3 spans 12 residues. The germline gives CDR1 SGHTA, CDR2 FQGNSA. Treatment of the sample: oral pan-JAK inhibitor, 5-10 mg twice daily. Peripheral blood and lesional scalp punch biopsies came from alopecia areata patients. The TCR originated in a human donor with alopecia areata. Sequenced material: CD4+ T cells sorted from blood, taken at week 4, from a patient treated with tofacitinib. The V gene is TRBV7-2, the J gene TRBJ2-5; TRBD1 is a possible D gene (6 bases). The end of the DNA aligns better with TRBJ2-7, so the J call may be wrong. The chain's CDR3 is CASSLVRGEQYF. The CDR3 DNA reads TGTGCCAGCAGCTTAGTCAGGGGCGAGCAGTACTTC.